This record looks at one T cell receptor beta chain sequence and its context. The data were taken from a study of OX40 agonist ivuxolimab in advanced cancers. Germline V gene data show CDR1 as LNHDA and CDR2 as SQIVND (reference sequence). Trimming removed 4 bases at V and 10 bases at J, with 8 bases between. CDR3 size: 11 residues. TCRdb's copy holds only in-frame clones and misses some; the assay was immunoSEQ multiplex PCR. The top ten clones hold nearly 9.5% of a sample with 35,000 to 40,000 clones, around 92% of them seen once. This receptor was identified in an adult with an advanced solid tumor such as melanoma, head and neck, liver or kidney cancer. V usage is TRBV19 and J usage is TRBJ2-1; D gene uncertain. The source material was CD4+ or CD8+ T cells sorted from blood, sampled in a trial of the OX40 agonist ivuxolimab. The CDR3: CASSTGWEQFF. CDR3 nucleotides: TGTGCCAGTAGTACCGGGTGGGAGCAGTTCTTC.